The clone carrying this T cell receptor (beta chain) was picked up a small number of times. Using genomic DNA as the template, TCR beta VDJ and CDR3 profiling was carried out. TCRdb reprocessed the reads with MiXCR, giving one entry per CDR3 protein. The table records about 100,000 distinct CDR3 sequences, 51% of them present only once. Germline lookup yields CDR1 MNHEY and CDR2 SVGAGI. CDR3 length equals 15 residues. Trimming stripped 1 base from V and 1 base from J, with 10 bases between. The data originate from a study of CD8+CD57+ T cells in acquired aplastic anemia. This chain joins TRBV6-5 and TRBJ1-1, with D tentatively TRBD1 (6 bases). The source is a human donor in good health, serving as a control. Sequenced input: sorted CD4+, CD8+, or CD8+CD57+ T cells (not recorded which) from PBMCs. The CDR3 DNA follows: TGTGCCAGCAGTTACTTTGGACAGACGAACACTGAAGCTTTCTTT. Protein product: CASSYFGQTNTEAFF.